This TCR beta chain was sequenced during a study of cytomegalovirus exposure and HLA in healthy donors. CDR3 length: 15 amino acids. Germline assignment: CDR1 LNHNV and CDR2 YYDKDF (reference sequence). V was cut by 0 bases and J by 6 bases, with 11 bases left in between. The PCR employed 60 Vbeta primers together with 13 Jbeta primers. Using immunoSEQ multiplex PCR, the repertoire was profiled, and TCRdb retains in-frame clones only, with some absent. The data hold about 150,000 clones, with approximately 74% observed a single time. Sequenced sample: PBMCs. The genes are TRBV15 and TRBJ2-2; D ambiguous. The TCR sequence derives from a man younger than 35 in good health and CMV-seropositive. CDR3 sequence (DNA): TGTGCCACCAGCAGAGATCTATCGGCGGCCGGGGAGCTGTTTTTT. Protein sequence: CATSRDLSAAGELFF.